These 10 T cell receptor beta chains were sequenced from one sample in a study of shared clonotypes between healthy human individuals. Naivety among CD8 cells was defined by CD45RO negativity and positive CCR7 selection, thereby excluding terminally differentiated effector memory CD45RA+ cells. The repertoire was sequenced with immunoSEQ multiplex PCR; TCRdb's copy has only in-frame clones and lacks some. The sample yields millions of clones, approximately 94% seen once. The sequencing input was naive CD8+ T cells sorted from blood. These receptors were taken from a man aged 18 to 29 in good health.

The CDR3 reads CASSSWGNYEQYF. The CDR3 DNA is TGTGCCAGCAGTTCCTGGGGGAACTACGAGCAGTACTTC. V usage is TRBV6-5 and J usage is TRBJ2-7, with D perhaps being TRBD1 or TRBD2 (5 bases each). The CDR3 totals 13 residues. Trimming took 4 bases from V and 3 from J, leaving 10 bases between them. Germline-derived CDR1 and CDR2 are MNHEY and SVGAGI.

The chain joins TRBV9 to TRBJ2-6; D is undetermined. Germline CDR1 and CDR2: SGDLS and YYNGEE. V was pared by 1 base and J by 0 bases, with 5 bases between. This CDR3 has 15 residues. The CDR3 is CASSVQPSGANVLTF. CDR3 sequence (DNA): TGTGCCAGCAGCGTACAGCCCTCTGGGGCCAACGTCCTGACTTTC.

The sample holds a few counts of this clone. The J gene is TRBJ1-2, the V gene TRBV6-5; a weak D match, TRBD1 (5 bases). The CDR3 has 13 residues. Trimming took off 6 bases at V and 4 bases at J, with 12 bases between the two ends. Germline CDR1 MNHEY, CDR2 SVGAGI. CDR3 sequence reads: CASSQGELYGYTF. The CDR3 bases are TGTGCCAGCAGCCAAGGGGAGCTCTATGGCTACACCTTC.

The rearrangement joins TRBV7-8 to TRBJ2-7; D gene ambiguous. Germline CDR1 reads SGHVS; CDR2 reads FQNEAQ. This CDR3 is built from 14 residues. Trimming stripped 4 bases from V and 0 bases from J, with 10 bases between. CDR3: CASSWVGSSYEQYF. CDR3 nucleotides: TGTGCCAGCAGCTGGGTGGGAAGCTCCTACGAGCAGTACTTC.

V and J are TRBV27 and TRBJ2-1; D is ambiguous. The CDR3 is 14 amino acids. V lost 4 bases and J lost 4, with 11 bases in between. From germline, CDR1 is MNHEY and CDR2 SMNVEV (reference sequence). The CDR3 here is CASSSSGPYNEQFF. CDR3 sequence (DNA): TGTGCCAGCAGTTCTTCAGGACCTTACAATGAGCAGTTCTTC.

The CDR3 here is CASSPIAITYNEQFF. As DNA, the CDR3 is TGTGCCAGCAGCCCGATAGCTATTACCTACAATGAGCAGTTCTTC. The chain employs TRBV7-9 and TRBJ2-1; no reliable D call. CDR1 is SEHNR and CDR2 is FQNEAQ in the germline V gene (reference sequence). V was cut by 5 bases and J by 2 bases, with 13 bases left in between. The CDR3 length is 15 residues.

This chain uses TRBV7-9 with TRBJ2-2, with 10 nucleotides matching TRBD2. The CDR3 consists of 16 residues. Per the germline V gene, CDR1 is SEHNR and CDR2 is FQNEAQ (reference sequence). The ends lost 3 bases at V and 6 bases at J; junction bases unmatched: 7. CDR3 nucleotides: TGTGCCAGCAGCTTGCTAGCGGGAGCTGATCCCGGGGAGCTGTTTTTT. Protein product: CASSLLAGADPGELFF.

This chain joins TRBV6-5 and TRBJ2-1, with unresolved D. Trimming shortened V by 0 bases and J by 2 bases, and 8 bases separated the two germline ends. This CDR3 has 15 amino acids. Germline lookup yields CDR1 MNHEY and CDR2 SVGAGI. The CDR3 region has the DNA TGTGCCAGCAGTTACTCTAAAACCCCCTACAATGAGCAGTTCTTC. It specifies CASSYSKTPYNEQFF.

Of note for this clone: At one boundary the junction diverges from the germline segment, which might be a read error. This rearrangement joins TRBV13 to TRBJ2-6; TRBD1 matches at 8 bases. The CDR3 consists of 16 residues. Germline V CDR1 and CDR2: PRHDT, FYEKMQ (reference sequence). CDR3: CASSVGQGPGANVLTF. DNA of the CDR3: TGTGCCAGCAGCGTAGGACAGGGCCCTGGGGCCAACGTCCTGACTTTC.

The chain carries TRBV5-4 and TRBJ2-1; D might be TRBD2 (5 bases). The CDR3 runs to 15 residues. V lost 2 bases, J lost 0 bases, and 9 bases lay in between. Germline assignment: CDR1 SGHNT and CDR2 YYREEE (reference sequence). The CDR3 coding sequence is TGTGCCAGCAGCTTCTTAGGGAGCTCCTACAATGAGCAGTTCTTC. It yields the protein CASSFLGSSYNEQFF.